The T cell receptor beta chain under discussion was sequenced for a study of regulatory T cells in long-lasting Graves disease. This clonotype was picked up a small number of times. The sample's time point: newly diagnosed GD, antithyroid drugs for less than 3 months. The TCR library used RNA extracted from PBMCs. The patient group derived from an endocrinology department in Xi'an, China. Arm-PCR of CDR3 regions and iRepertoire HTBI primers were used to build TCR beta libraries. TCRdb re-called the multiplex PCR reads with MiXCR, one entry per CDR3 protein. The table shows hundreds of thousands of distinct CDR3 sequences, with roughly 16% occurring only once. The sample was also linked to a second study, of T cells in Graves' hyperthyroidism and ophthalmopathy.

This TCR derives from a middle-aged woman with Graves disease. Here the sequenced sample was peripheral blood mononuclear cells (PBMCs), taken at new diagnosis, from a patient treated with antithyroid drugs.

CDR3 DNA sequence: TGTGCCAGCAGCAGGGGGACAGCGGACACTGAAGCTTTCTTT. It yields the protein CASSRGTADTEAFF. V and J are TRBV5-6 and TRBJ1-1, with 7 nucleotides matching TRBD1. The V segment lost 4 bases and the J segment 3 bases; nucleotides outside the gene matches: 6. Germline CDR1 and CDR2: SGHDT and YYEEEE. This CDR3 comprises 14 residues.